Each of the 31 T cell receptor beta chains below was sequenced from the same sample in a study of T cells in Graves' hyperthyroidism and ophthalmopathy. Authors of the study amplified TCR beta CDR3 regions from RNA transcripts. Carried out on the TCR CDR3, a first-round RT-PCR used the HTBI primer set. From the multiplex PCR reads, TCRdb called clonotypes with MiXCR, one entry per CDR3 protein. Of about 600,000 distinct CDR3 sequences in the sample, around 15% were seen once. Sequencing input: blood. These receptors were obtained from a woman in her 40s with Graves' ophthalmopathy.

This clonotype was observed at least ten times. The chain employs TRBV6-1 and TRBJ1-2; perhaps TRBD1 as D (5 bases). Trimming stripped 2 bases from V and 5 bases from J, with 12 bases between. Germline lookup yields CDR1 MNHNS and CDR2 SASEGT. CDR3 length: 14 amino acids. The CDR3 DNA sequence: TGTGCCAGCAGTGAACCGAGGGACGGATATGGCTACACCTTC. It yields the protein CASSEPRDGYGYTF.

This clonotype was counted many times. V usage is TRBV5-1 and J usage is TRBJ1-2; TRBD1 matches at 8 bases. The CDR3 totals 14 residues. CDR1 is SGHRS, CDR2 YFSETQ, per germline. V gave up 2 bases and J gave up 6 bases; unmatched junction bases: 6. In nucleotides, the CDR3 is TGCGCCAGCAGCTTCGACAGGGGAGGAGATGGCTACACCTTC. The encoded protein is CASSFDRGGDGYTF.

This clonotype was observed a handful of times. The CDR3 DNA is TGTGCCAGCACCATAGGAGGGGGCTCCTACGAGCAGTACTTC. Its protein is CASTIGGGSYEQYF. This chain links TRBV7-8 with TRBJ2-7; D may be TRBD1 or TRBD2 (6 bases each). The CDR3 is 14 amino acids. Germline V gene sequence: CDR1 SGHVS, CDR2 FQNEAQ. The ends were cut back, 7 bases at V and 0 bases at J, with 13 bases in the middle.

A few counts support this clonotype. CDR3 protein: CASSQGPQGAGTGELFF. CDR3 DNA: TGTGCCAGCAGCCAGGGCCCCCAGGGGGCTGGAACCGGGGAGCTGTTTTTT. V and J are TRBV5-6 and TRBJ2-2, with 8 bases fitting TRBD1. CDR3 length equals 17 residues. CDR1 and CDR2 (germline): SGHDT, YYEEEE. V was clipped by 4 bases and J by 5 bases; unmatched bases: 13.

This clonotype has a count of ten or more. The chain links TRBV11-1 to TRBJ2-1; D gene unclear. The V and J ends lost 0 bases and 7 bases respectively, with 10 bases between them. The germline CDR1 and CDR2 sequences are SGHAT and FQDESV (reference sequence). There are 14 residues in the CDR3. The CDR3 sequence: CASSLALSENEQFF. CDR3 DNA: TGTGCCAGCAGCTTAGCGCTCTCGGAGAATGAGCAGTTCTTC.

This chain links TRBV28 with TRBJ1-5; perhaps TRBD1 as D (6 bases). Trimming pared 5 bases from V and 6 bases from J, leaving 14 bases between. Per germline, CDR1 MDHEN and CDR2 SYDVKM. This CDR3 comprises 14 residues. The CDR3 nucleotides are TGTGCCAGCAGTCATCCAGGGGATGGTCAGCCCCAGCATTTT. This translates into CASSHPGDGQPQHF.

Only a few counts were recorded for this clonotype. The CDR3 nucleotides are TGTGCCACCAGTGATTTGGAGGAGCCGGGGGGTAATGAAAAACTGTTTTTT. Amino acid sequence: CATSDLEEPGGNEKLFF. The rearrangement joins TRBV24-1 to TRBJ1-4; D might be TRBD1 (5 bases). The CDR3 is made up of 17 amino acids. The V end lost 0 bases, the J end lost 4 bases, and 14 bases lay between the germline ends. Germline CDR1 KGHDR, CDR2 SFDVKD.

The rearrangement uses TRBV5-1 and TRBJ2-3; the D gene is possibly TRBD1 (6 bases). V lost 4 bases and J 4 bases, leaving 13 bases between the germline ends. The germline V gene encodes CDR1 SGHRS and CDR2 YFSETQ. CDR3 size: 14 residues. CDR3 coding DNA: TGCGCCAGCAGCCCCGGACAGAGTTCAGATACGCAGTATTTT. Translation gives CASSPGQSSDTQYF. The full variable domain, completed using reference TRBV5-1 and TRBJ2-3, is KAGVTQTPRYLIKTRGQQVTLSCSPISGHRSVSWYQQTPGQGLQFLFEYFSETQRNKGNFPGRFSGRQFSNSRSEMNVSTLELGDSALYLCASSPGQSSDTQYFGPGTRLTVL.

This clonotype appeared many times. The chain recombines TRBV28 with TRBJ1-1; no firm D call. Deletions cut 5 bases from V and 4 bases from J, with 17 bases between. The CDR3 totals 15 residues. The germline gives CDR1 MDHEN, CDR2 SYDVKM. Written as DNA, the CDR3 is TGTGCCAGCAGTGACCGGGAAACTCGGGCCACTGAAGCTTTCTTT. Translation: CASSDRETRATEAFF.

The chain recombines TRBV10-3 with TRBJ2-1; D tentatively fits TRBD1 or TRBD2 (6 bases each). This CDR3 has 13 amino acids. The V gene's germline CDR1 is ENHRY and CDR2 SYGVKD. V lost 6 bases and J lost 5, with 11 bases in between. CDR3 nucleotides: TGTGCCATCAGGGCGGGACAAAACAATGAGCAGTTCTTC. This gives the protein CAIRAGQNNEQFF.

In this sample, this clonotype turned up many times. V usage is TRBV12-3 or TRBV12-4 and J usage is TRBJ2-4; D call uncertain. This CDR3 region has 22 residues. V lost 6 bases and J 1 base, leaving 34 bases between the germline ends. CDR3 in DNA: TGTGCCAGCAGCAGATTTTTAGGCCTGACAAAAACGGGTAACTCGGCCAAAAACATTCAGTACTTC. As protein: CASSRFLGLTKTGNSAKNIQYF.

A few counts support this clonotype. The V and J genes are TRBV10-2 and TRBJ2-7; a possible D gene is TRBD2 (5 bases). This CDR3 comprises 14 residues. In germline, CDR1 is WSHSY, CDR2 SAAADI. The V end lost 0 bases, the J end lost 3 bases, and 9 bases lay between the germline ends. The CDR3 DNA reads TGCGCCAGCAGTGAGTCGATAGGGAGCTACGAGCAGTACTTC. As protein: CASSESIGSYEQYF.

This clonotype has just a few counts. V is TRBV5-1 and J is TRBJ2-5; D is uncertain. V was shortened by 2 bases and J by 2 bases, with 13 bases between the two germline ends. This CDR3 has 15 amino acids. Germline values: CDR1 SGHRS, CDR2 YFSETQ. The CDR3 DNA reads as TGCGCCAGCAGCTTCACGGGCTCAATTCAAGAGACCCAGTACTTC. This sequence encodes CASSFTGSIQETQYF.

This clonotype was seen many times. At one of its ends the junction is not consistent with the germline gene, which may arise from a read error. The chain carries TRBV20-1 and TRBJ2-3; TRBD1 or TRBD2 may be the D gene (5 bases each). CDR3 size: 14 residues. Germline CDR1 reads DFQATT; CDR2 reads SNEGSKA (reference sequence). CDR3 loop: CSAPAGASRDTQYF. The DNA for the CDR3 is TGCAGTGCTCCAGCCGGGGCTAGCAGAGATACGCAGTATTTT.

This clonotype was recorded many times. V usage is TRBV2 and J usage is TRBJ1-4; D may be TRBD1 (6 bases). V lost 2 bases and J lost 4, with 17 bases in between. This CDR3 comprises 17 residues. Germline CDR1 reads SNHLY; CDR2 reads FYNNEI. CDR3 coding DNA: TGTGCCAGCAGTGAAACCGGGACACCGCGGGGTAATGAAAAACTGTTTTTT. It encodes CASSETGTPRGNEKLFF. The variable domain in full, completed from reference TRBV2 and TRBJ1-4, reads EPEVTQTPSHQVTQMGQEVILRCVPISNHLYFYWYRQILGQKVEFLVSFYNNEISEKSEIFDDQFSVERPDGSNFTLKIRSTKLEDSAMYFCASSETGTPRGNEKLFFGSGTQLSVL.

This clonotype was counted ten times or more. The chain has TRBV7-2 and TRBJ2-7, with D perhaps TRBD1 or TRBD2 (5 bases each). The CDR3 totals 16 residues. Germline-derived CDR1 and CDR2 are SGHTA and FQGNSA. V was trimmed by 4 bases and J by 0 bases, leaving 16 bases between them. The CDR3 spells CASSSLARGASYEQYF. The CDR3 DNA sequence: TGTGCCAGCAGCTCCCTCGCGAGGGGCGCCTCCTACGAGCAGTACTTC.

This clonotype was counted many times. The rearrangement links TRBV11-2 to TRBJ2-3; no clear D gene. This CDR3 has 15 residues. Germline loops: CDR1 SGHAT, CDR2 FQNNGV. Trimming stripped 5 bases from V and 3 bases from J, with 15 bases between. CDR3 DNA: TGTGCCAGCAGCCAACTCAACGTTGGGACAGATACGCAGTATTTT. This encodes CASSQLNVGTDTQYF.

This clonotype was detected ten times or more. V gene TRBV18 combines with J gene TRBJ2-1; TRBD1 aligns across 7 bases. CDR1 is KGHSH, CDR2 LQKENI, per germline. This CDR3 contains 13 residues. Trimming at V came to 8 bases and at J to 2 bases, leaving 3 bases not matched to a gene. CDR3 DNA: TGTGCCAGCCACAGGGGTCCCTACAATGAGCAGTTCTTC. Protein: CASHRGPYNEQFF. The full variable domain, rest sourced from reference TRBV18 and TRBJ2-1, is NAGVMQNPRHLVRRRGQEARLRCSPMKGHSHVYWYRQLPEEGLKFMVYLQKENIIDESGMPKERFSAEFPKEGPSILRIQQVVRGDSAAYFCASHRGPYNEQFFGPGTRLTVL.

This sequence joins TRBV19 and TRBJ1-5; D perhaps matches TRBD1 (5 bases). This CDR3 spans 15 amino acids. Germline loops: CDR1 LNHDA, CDR2 SQIVND (reference sequence). Trimming shortened V by 0 bases and J by 2 bases, and 8 bases separated the two germline ends. This CDR3 is CASSIEGGGNQPQHF. For the CDR3, the DNA is TGTGCCAGTAGTATAGAAGGAGGGGGCAATCAGCCCCAGCATTTT.

The chain carries TRBV7-9 and TRBJ2-1; 10 bases are shared with TRBD2. Germline CDR1 is SEHNR and CDR2 is FQNEAQ (reference sequence). This CDR3 is built from 14 residues. V gave up 0 bases and J gave up 7 bases; unmatched junction bases: 0. CDR3 residues: CASSLALAGNEQFF. The CDR3 bases are TGTGCCAGCAGCTTAGCACTAGCGGGGAATGAGCAGTTCTTC.

The gene calls are TRBV29-1 and TRBJ2-2; no firm D call. V was clipped by 4 bases and J by 3 bases, with 6 bases between them. The CDR3 contains 12 residues. Germline loops: CDR1 SQVTM, CDR2 ANQGSEA. The CDR3 nucleotides are TGCAGCGTTGTTACCTACACCGGGGAGCTGTTTTTT. Translated: CSVVTYTGELFF.

This clonotype came up a few times. The rearrangement joins TRBV7-9 to TRBJ1-2; unclear D gene. CDR1 and CDR2 (germline): SEHNR, FQNEAQ (reference sequence). CDR3 length: 14 amino acids. V lost 5 bases and J 0 bases, leaving 10 bases between the germline ends. The CDR3 DNA reads TGTGCCAGCAGCCCCTCGGATACTAACTATGGCTACACCTTC. Protein product: CASSPSDTNYGYTF.

This clonotype came up many times. J is TRBJ1-2 and V is TRBV6-1; D is unclear. Trimming removed 7 bases from V and 2 bases from J, with 14 bases in between. This CDR3 contains 14 residues. From germline, CDR1 is MNHNS and CDR2 SASEGT. The CDR3 bases are TGTGCCAGCACGGAGGCGCGAACCAACTATGGCTACACCTTC. Encoded protein: CASTEARTNYGYTF.

This clonotype was seen at least ten times. This chain joins TRBV28 and TRBJ1-4, with 9 nucleotides matching TRBD1. Germline CDR1 and CDR2: MDHEN and SYDVKM. Trimming cost V 5 bases and J 0 bases; bases outside gene matches: 7. The CDR3 has 17 amino acids. CDR3 loop: CASSDRDRVATNEKLFF. The CDR3 DNA follows: TGTGCCAGCAGTGACAGGGACAGGGTGGCAACTAATGAAAAACTGTTTTTT.

The V and J genes are TRBV20-1 and TRBJ1-1; 7 nucleotides line up with TRBD1. V trimming: 2 bases; J trimming: 1 base; junction bases outside the gene matches: 4. CDR1 and CDR2 from the germline V gene are DFQATT and SNEGSKA (reference sequence). This CDR3 has 14 amino acids. The CDR3 DNA reads as TGCAGTGCTAGACCGGGACAGCGGAACACTGAAGCTTTCTTT. The encoded protein is CSARPGQRNTEAFF.

The chain carries TRBV2 and TRBJ2-5, with TRBD2 identical over 15 bases. The CDR3 sequence is 18 residues long. Germline lookup yields CDR1 SNHLY and CDR2 FYNNEI. Unmatched junction bases numbered 11, after V lost 4 bases and J lost 5 bases. CDR3 protein: CASSGDRTSGRARETQYF. CDR3 bases: TGTGCCAGCAGTGGGGACCGGACTAGCGGGAGGGCCAGGGAGACCCAGTACTTC.

This clonotype came up many times. V and J are TRBV20-1 and TRBJ2-7; 9 nucleotides match TRBD1. The trim removed 3 bases at V and 4 bases at J, leaving 10 bases unmatched. The CDR3 covers 15 residues. CDR1 and CDR2 (germline): DFQATT, SNEGSKA (reference sequence). The CDR3 sequence: CSASSAGQGPYEQYF. CDR3 coding DNA: TGCAGTGCTAGTAGCGCGGGACAGGGCCCATACGAGCAGTACTTC.

V and J are TRBV20-1 and TRBJ2-2; 7 bases are a match to TRBD2. Germline loops: CDR1 DFQATT, CDR2 SNEGSKA (reference sequence). The CDR3 extends over 20 amino acids. The junction had 23 bases not matched to a gene; V was cut back by 5 bases and J by 2 bases. The CDR3 reads CSAPKSDERGWGYNTGELFF. The CDR3, as DNA: TGCAGTGCTCCTAAATCTGACGAGCGGGGCTGGGGATATAACACCGGGGAGCTGTTTTTT.

This clonotype has at least ten counts. The rearrangement uses TRBV27 and TRBJ1-1; D is undetermined. In germline, CDR1 is MNHEY, CDR2 SMNVEV (reference sequence). V was clipped by 2 bases and J by 2 bases, with 9 bases between them. The length of the CDR3 is 14 residues. This chain's CDR3 is CASSLRSINTEAFF. CDR3 coding DNA: TGTGCCAGCAGTTTAAGGTCCATAAACACTGAAGCTTTCTTT.

This clonotype was seen ten or more times. The V gene is TRBV3-1, the J gene TRBJ1-1; the D is unclear. The V end was cut by 4 bases, the J end by 5 bases, with 11 bases between. This CDR3 has 13 amino acids. Germline lookup yields CDR1 LGHDT and CDR2 YNNKEL (reference sequence). The CDR3, as DNA: TGTGCCAGCAGCCCACTACTGAGGACTGAAGCTTTCTTT. The encoded protein is CASSPLLRTEAFF.

The rearrangement joins TRBV29-1 to TRBJ1-4; the D gene is possibly TRBD1 (5 bases). The CDR3 has 12 residues. Germline V gene sequence: CDR1 SQVTM, CDR2 ANQGSEA. V shed 6 bases and J shed 7 bases, with 12 bases lying between them. The CDR3 sequence: CSVAGGGEKLFF. The CDR3, as DNA: TGCAGCGTAGCTGGGGGTGGTGAAAAACTGTTTTTT.